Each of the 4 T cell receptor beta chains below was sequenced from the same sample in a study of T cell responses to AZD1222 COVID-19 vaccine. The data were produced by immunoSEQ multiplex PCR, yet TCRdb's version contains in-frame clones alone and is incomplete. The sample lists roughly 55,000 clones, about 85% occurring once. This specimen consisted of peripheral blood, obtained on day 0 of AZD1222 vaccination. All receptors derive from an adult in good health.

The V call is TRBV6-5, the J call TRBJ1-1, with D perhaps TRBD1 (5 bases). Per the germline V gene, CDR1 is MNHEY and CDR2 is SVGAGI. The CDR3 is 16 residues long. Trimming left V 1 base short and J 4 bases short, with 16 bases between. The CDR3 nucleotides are TGTGCCAGCAGTTACTATGGGGCCCGGGCGTCCACTGAAGCTTTCTTT. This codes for CASSYYGARASTEAFF.

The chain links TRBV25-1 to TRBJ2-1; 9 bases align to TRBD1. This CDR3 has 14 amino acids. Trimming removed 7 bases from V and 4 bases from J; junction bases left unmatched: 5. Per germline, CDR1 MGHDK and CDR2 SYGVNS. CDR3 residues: CASNTGTGYNEQFF. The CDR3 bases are TGTGCCAGCAACACCGGGACAGGGTACAATGAGCAGTTCTTC.

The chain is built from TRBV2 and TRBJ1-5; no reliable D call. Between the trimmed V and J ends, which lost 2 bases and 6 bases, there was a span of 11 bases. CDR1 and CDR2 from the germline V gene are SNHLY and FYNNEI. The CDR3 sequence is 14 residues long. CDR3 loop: CASSEIYSSQPQHF. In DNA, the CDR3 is TGTGCCAGCAGTGAAATCTATTCTTCTCAGCCCCAGCATTTT.

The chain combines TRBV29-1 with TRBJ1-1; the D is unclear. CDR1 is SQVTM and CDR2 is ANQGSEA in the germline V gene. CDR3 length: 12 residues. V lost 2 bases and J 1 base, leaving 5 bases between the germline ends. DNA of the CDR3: TGCAGCGTTGAAAGAGAGAACACTGAAGCTTTCTTT. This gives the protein CSVERENTEAFF.